This TCR beta chain was profiled in a study of blood T cell repertoires in COVID-19. Study details: Sample material is recorded as cDNA or gDNA derived from T cells, B-cell-depleted T cells, or PBMCs.

The CDR3 consists of 17 residues. The V end lost 2 bases, the J end lost 2 bases, and 19 bases lay between the germline ends. Per the germline V gene, CDR1 is SGHDT and CDR2 is YYEEEE. TCRdb's table, derived via immunoSEQ multiplex PCR, lists solely in-frame clones and lacks some. The sample lists 90,000 to 130,000 clones, around nine tenths occurring once. The clonotype originates from a man aged 40-49 years with acute or convalescent COVID-19. Specimen: peripheral blood. The chain has TRBV5-6 and TRBJ2-5, with D possibly matching TRBD1 (5 bases). CDR3 nucleotide sequence: TGTGCCAGCAGCTTTTTGACAGACCCAGGACGACAAGAGACCCAGTACTTC. Translating it yields CASSFLTDPGRQETQYF.